The present entry profiles one T cell receptor (beta chain) with its context. The entry originates in a study of technical replicates of blood from four donors. Using immunoSEQ multiplex PCR, the repertoire was profiled, and TCRdb retains in-frame clones only, with some absent. The sample carries approximately 79,000 clones, roughly 97% recorded once. V trimming: 7 bases; J trimming: 5 bases; junction bases outside the gene matches: 1. The CDR3 sequence is 12 residues long. CDR1 SNHLY and CDR2 FYNNEI come from the germline V gene. This TCR was sampled from a human donor in good health. The rearrangement joins TRBV2 to TRBJ2-7, with TRBD2 identical over 11 bases. The specimen sequenced was T cells isolated from PBMCs. The DNA for the CDR3 is TGTGCCAGCACGACTAGCGGGAACGAGCAGTACTTC. Its protein product is CASTTSGNEQYF.